The 25 T cell receptor beta chains in this list originate from one sample, sequenced in a study of cytomegalovirus exposure and HLA in healthy donors. PCR primers comprised 60 Vbeta and 13 Jbeta primers. Method: immunoSEQ multiplex PCR; TCRdb's copy keeps in-frame clones and lacks some. Listed are about 96,000 clones; about 3.4% falls within the top ten. The sequenced sample consisted of PBMCs. The receptors were gathered from a woman aged 25-40 years in good health and CMV-seronegative.

The chain carries TRBV2 and TRBJ2-7; no clear D gene. Trimming stripped 6 bases from V and 2 bases from J, with 11 bases between. Looked up from germline, CDR1 is SNHLY and CDR2 is FYNNEI. There are 13 residues in the CDR3. The CDR3 reads CASRNNWPYEQYF. The CDR3 DNA follows: TGTGCCAGCAGGAACAATTGGCCCTACGAGCAGTACTTC. Together with reference TRBV2 and TRBJ2-7, the CDR3 gives the full variable domain: EPEVTQTPSHQVTQMGQEVILRCVPISNHLYFYWYRQILGQKVEFLVSFYNNEISEKSEIFDDQFSVERPDGSNFTLKIRSTKLEDSAMYFCASRNNWPYEQYFGPGTRLTVT.

The gene calls are TRBV13 and TRBJ2-7; a weak D match, TRBD1 (5 bases). With 2 bases removed from V and 7 bases from J, the gap between germline ends came to 15 bases. CDR3 length equals 14 residues. The germline V gene encodes CDR1 PRHDT and CDR2 FYEKMQ (reference sequence). CDR3: CASSLRRVGWEQYF. DNA of the CDR3: TGTGCCAGCAGCTTACGCAGGGTAGGGTGGGAGCAGTACTTC.

This rearrangement joins TRBV15 to TRBJ2-3; 7 nucleotides agree with TRBD2. The CDR3 length is 16 residues. V was pared by 0 bases and J by 5 bases, with 8 bases of the junction left unmatched. CDR1 and CDR2 from the germline V gene are LNHNV and YYDKDF (reference sequence). The CDR3 DNA sequence: TGTGCCACCAGCAGAGATCCTGCGGGAGCGGTAGATACGCAGTATTTT. It yields the protein CATSRDPAGAVDTQYF.

This chain joins TRBV15 and TRBJ2-2, with 9 bases identical to TRBD1. The CDR3 is 15 residues long. CDR1 and CDR2 (germline): LNHNV, YYDKDF (reference sequence). V dropped 3 bases and J dropped 2; count of bases not matched to a gene: 1. The DNA for the CDR3 is TGTGCCACCAGCAGGGACAGGGGAAACACCGGGGAGCTGTTTTTT. This gives the protein CATSRDRGNTGELFF. The full variable domain, rest sourced from reference TRBV15 and TRBJ2-2, is DAMVIQNPRYQVTQFGKPVTLSCSQTLNHNVMYWYQQKSSQAPKLLFHYYDKDFNNEADTPDNFQSRRPNTSFCFLDIRSPGLGDTAMYLCATSRDRGNTGELFFGEGSRLTVL.

V usage is TRBV11-2 and J usage is TRBJ2-1; 7 nucleotides line up with TRBD1. The germline V gene has CDR1 SGHAT and CDR2 FQNNGV. CDR3 length equals 16 residues. V lost 6 bases, J lost 8 bases, and 16 bases stayed unmatched. CDR3 sequence reads: CASSGEYRGPVDEQFF. The CDR3 nucleotides read TGTGCCAGCAGTGGTGAATACAGGGGTCCGGTAGATGAGCAGTTCTTC.

The rearrangement joins TRBV4-1 to TRBJ2-7; tentatively, D is TRBD2 (7 bases). The ends were cut back, 0 bases at V and 6 bases at J, with 21 bases in the middle. This CDR3 has 17 amino acids. Per germline, CDR1 MGHRA and CDR2 YSYEKL. The CDR3 protein is CASSQDGRGAEVGEQYF. The CDR3 DNA is TGCGCCAGCAGCCAAGATGGGAGGGGGGCAGAGGTTGGCGAGCAGTACTTC.

The chain is built from TRBV4-1 and TRBJ1-5; D unclear. Trimming stripped 8 bases from V and 1 base from J, with 15 bases between. The CDR3 consists of 15 residues. The V gene's germline CDR1 is MGHRA and CDR2 YSYEKL. CDR3 protein: CASSTGGLSNQPQHF. DNA for the CDR3: TGCGCCAGCTCCACTGGAGGGCTAAGCAATCAGCCCCAGCATTTT.

This chain connects TRBV19 to TRBJ1-5; 8 nucleotides agree with TRBD1. Germline V gene data show CDR1 as LNHDA and CDR2 as SQIVND (reference sequence). This CDR3 is built from 14 residues. J lost 5 bases, V lost 3 bases, and 3 bases had no gene match. The DNA of the CDR3 is TGTGCCAGTAGTATTTGGACAGGGTATCAGCCCCAGCATTTT. As protein: CASSIWTGYQPQHF.

As for this clone: This CDR3 is also generated by other DNA sequences in the sample. The V and J genes are TRBV5-1 and TRBJ2-5; D unclear. Deletions cut 6 bases from V and 1 base from J, with 13 bases between. From germline, CDR1 is SGHRS and CDR2 YFSETQ. The CDR3 extends over 14 amino acids. CDR3 nucleotides: TGCGCCAGCACCGGTTGGTCCGTCCAAGAGACCCAGTACTTC. This translates into CASTGWSVQETQYF.

The CDR3 nucleotides read TGTGCCAGCTCACCACAACAGGCTGGGCAGCCCCAGCATTTT. This gives the protein CASSPQQAGQPQHF. The chain carries TRBV18 and TRBJ1-5; D is possibly TRBD1 (5 bases). V lost 1 base and J 7 bases, leaving 11 bases between the germline ends. Germline loops: CDR1 KGHSH, CDR2 LQKENI. There are 14 residues in the CDR3.

The rearrangement links TRBV2 to TRBJ1-3, with 8 bases matching TRBD1. The CDR3 is made up of 14 amino acids. CDR1 and CDR2 (germline): SNHLY, FYNNEI. J was trimmed by 1 base and V by 9 bases; bases with no gene match: 5. The CDR3 is CARSGTGSGNTIYF. The DNA of the CDR3 is TGTGCCAGATCTGGGACAGGTTCTGGAAACACCATATATTTT.

The chain is built from TRBV28 and TRBJ1-4; TRBD1 matches 7 bases. This CDR3 is 15 amino acids long. V was clipped by 3 bases and J by 8 bases; unmatched bases: 9. The germline V gene encodes CDR1 MDHEN and CDR2 SYDVKM. In DNA form, the CDR3 reads TGTGCCAGCAGTTTCCTTGGGACAGTAAGCGAAAAACTGTTTTTT. This translates into CASSFLGTVSEKLFF.

The chain couples TRBV5-4 to TRBJ2-7, with D possibly TRBD1 on 5 matching bases. V was trimmed by 0 bases and J by 2 bases, leaving 12 bases between them. CDR1 SGHNT and CDR2 YYREEE come from the germline V gene (reference sequence). The length of the CDR3 is 15 residues. DNA of the CDR3: TGTGCCAGCAGCTTGGTCGACAGCCCAGCCTACGAGCAGTACTTC. It specifies CASSLVDSPAYEQYF.

The rearrangement joins TRBV1 to TRBJ2-5; the table's D call TRBD2 went unverified against the DNA. TRBV1 is shown as a pseudogene. The CDR3 consists of 20 residues. This CDR3 is CTSSHKPGLAGGPVGETQYF. CDR3 bases: TGCACCAGCAGCCACAAACCCGGACTAGCGGGAGGGCCGGTGGGGGAGACCCAGTACTTC.

The V call is TRBV5-4, the J call TRBJ2-1; 8 bases align to TRBD1. The trim removed 1 base at V and 5 bases at J, leaving 5 bases unmatched. Germline V gene sequence: CDR1 SGHNT, CDR2 YYREEE (reference sequence). This CDR3 is 15 amino acids long. DNA for the CDR3: TGTGCCAGCAGCTTGCGGGTGACAGGGGACAATGAGCAGTTCTTC. It translates to CASSLRVTGDNEQFF.

The genes are TRBV9 and TRBJ1-1, with a weak D call TRBD1 (5 bases). The V and J ends lost 0 bases and 5 bases respectively, with 14 bases between them. Germline CDR1 SGDLS, CDR2 YYNGEE. There are 15 residues in the CDR3. The CDR3 region is CASSVASDSRTEAFF. The CDR3, as DNA: TGTGCCAGCAGCGTAGCATCTGACAGCCGAACTGAAGCTTTCTTT.

The V gene is TRBV6-5, the J gene TRBJ1-2; possible D gene TRBD1, 6 bases. Deletions cut 6 bases from V and 5 bases from J, with 10 bases between. Germline V gene sequence: CDR1 MNHEY, CDR2 SVGAGI. The CDR3 is made up of 12 amino acids. This chain's CDR3 is CASSQDSYGYTF. The CDR3 nucleotides read TGTGCCAGCAGCCAGGACAGTTATGGCTACACCTTC.

This sequence joins TRBV18 and TRBJ2-7, with a tentative D call TRBD2 (6 bases). V lost 4 bases, J lost 3 bases, and 13 bases lay in between. This CDR3 is built from 14 residues. The germline CDR1 and CDR2 sequences are KGHSH and LQKENI. The CDR3 spells CASSLQVGGYEQYF. The DNA for the CDR3 is TGTGCCAGCTCACTACAAGTGGGGGGCTACGAGCAGTACTTC.

The chain has TRBV7-3 and TRBJ1-1; TRBD1 is a possible D gene (5 bases). Germline V gene sequence: CDR1 SGHTA, CDR2 FQGTGA. This CDR3 is built from 14 residues. Deletions cut 1 base from V and 4 bases from J, with 10 bases between. CDR3 DNA sequence: TGTGCCAGCAGCTTAATCGGGGGGAGCACTGAAGCTTTCTTT. Translation gives CASSLIGGSTEAFF.

This sequence joins TRBV4-1 and TRBJ2-1; 11 nucleotides match TRBD2. Germline V gives CDR1 MGHRA, CDR2 YSYEKL. V was clipped by 4 bases and J by 2 bases; unmatched bases: 7. The CDR3 contains 17 residues. CDR3 sequence reads: CASSPMGLAETYNEQFF. The CDR3 coding sequence is TGCGCCAGCAGCCCTATGGGACTAGCGGAGACCTACAATGAGCAGTTCTTC.

V and J are TRBV7-3 and TRBJ1-1, with 8 bases that match TRBD1. The ends lost 4 bases at V and 2 bases at J; junction bases unmatched: 3. CDR1 and CDR2 (germline): SGHTA, FQGTGA. This CDR3 is built from 14 residues. The CDR3 nucleotides are TGTGCCAGCAGCTCAGGGGGCACTAACACTGAAGCTTTCTTT. This sequence encodes CASSSGGTNTEAFF.

V and J are TRBV18 and TRBJ1-1; D remains unclear. The CDR3 has 12 amino acids. The germline V gene encodes CDR1 KGHSH and CDR2 LQKENI. Between the trimmed V and J ends, which lost 3 bases and 6 bases, there was a span of 8 bases. The CDR3 DNA is TGTGCCAGCTCACCGAGGGAGGCTGAAGCTTTCTTT. Its protein product is CASSPREAEAFF.

The rearrangement links TRBV5-5 to TRBJ2-7, with 8 bases identical to TRBD2. Unmatched junction bases numbered 6, after V lost 6 bases and J lost 1 base. The V gene's germline CDR1 is SGHKS and CDR2 YYEKEE (reference sequence). The length of the CDR3 is 14 residues. DNA of the CDR3: TGTGCCAGCACCGTTAGCGGGAATTCCTACGAGCAGTACTTC. Protein product: CASTVSGNSYEQYF. Using reference TRBV5-5 and TRBJ2-7 for the parts outside the CDR3, the full variable domain is DAGVTQSPTHLIKTRGQQVTLRCSPISGHKSVSWYQQVLGQGPQFIFQYYEKEERGRGNFPDRFSARQFPNYSSELNVNALLLGDSALYLCASTVSGNSYEQYFGPGTRLTVT.

This chain connects TRBV4-1 to TRBJ1-1; a weak D match, TRBD1 (6 bases). This CDR3 region has 14 residues. Trimming shortened V by 4 bases and J by 4 bases, and 13 bases separated the two germline ends. Germline V lookup: CDR1 MGHRA, CDR2 YSYEKL. CDR3 nucleotides: TGCGCCAGCAGCCCCCCCAGGGGAAGCACTGAAGCTTTCTTT. This sequence encodes CASSPPRGSTEAFF.

The chain links TRBV4-2 to TRBJ2-2, with TRBD1 as a possible D gene (6 bases). Per germline, CDR1 LGHNA and CDR2 YNFKEQ. V dropped 1 base and J dropped 0 bases, with 12 bases sitting between them. The CDR3 has 17 residues. The DNA of the CDR3 is TGTGCCAGCAGCCAAGCAGATTGGACAGCGAACACCGGGGAGCTGTTTTTT. As protein: CASSQADWTANTGELFF.